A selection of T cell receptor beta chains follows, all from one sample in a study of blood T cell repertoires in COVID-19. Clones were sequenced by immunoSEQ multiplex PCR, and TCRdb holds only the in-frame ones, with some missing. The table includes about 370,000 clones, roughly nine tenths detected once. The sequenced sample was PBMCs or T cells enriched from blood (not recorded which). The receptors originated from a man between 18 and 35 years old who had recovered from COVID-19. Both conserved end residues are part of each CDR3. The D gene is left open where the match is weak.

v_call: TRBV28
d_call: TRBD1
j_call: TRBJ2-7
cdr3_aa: CASSSPGQRFYEQYF

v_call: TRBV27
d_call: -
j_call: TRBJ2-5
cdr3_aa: CASSGGWQGQETQYF

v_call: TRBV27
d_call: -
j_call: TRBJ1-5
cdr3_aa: CASSLRESNQPQHF

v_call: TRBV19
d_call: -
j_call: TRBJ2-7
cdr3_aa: CASRTTGSHEQYF

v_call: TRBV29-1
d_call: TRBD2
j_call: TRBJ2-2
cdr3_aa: CSVVAGDVIENTGELFF

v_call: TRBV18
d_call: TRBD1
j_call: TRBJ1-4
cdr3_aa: CASSLDRDYEKLFF

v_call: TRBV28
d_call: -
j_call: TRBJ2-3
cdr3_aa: CASSLSVGGATDTQYF

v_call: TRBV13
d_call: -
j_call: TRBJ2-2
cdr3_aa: CASGGALTGELFF

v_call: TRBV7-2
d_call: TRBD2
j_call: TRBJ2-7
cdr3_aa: CASSLEGLGPYEQYF

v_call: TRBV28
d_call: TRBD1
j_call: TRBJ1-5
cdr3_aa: CASSPWTGSWSNQPQHF

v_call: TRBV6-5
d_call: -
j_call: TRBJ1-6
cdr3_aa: CASSYSGRGNSPLHF

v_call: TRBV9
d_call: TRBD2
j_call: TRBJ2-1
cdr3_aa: CASSGTSGSWDNEQFF